These 28 T cell receptor beta chains were all obtained from the same sample, sequenced in a study of T cell repertoires in cytomegalovirus infection. TCRdb passed the reads through MiXCR, listing each CDR3 protein once. Of about 230,000 distinct CDR3 sequences listed, 22% are singletons. Sequenced: CD8+ T cells from PBMCs. These receptor sequences come from a human donor in good health (CMV status not recorded). Some clones in this sample may be carry-over from other donors' samples.

This clonotype was counted ten times or more. The J gene is TRBJ2-7, the V gene TRBV5-4; the D call may be TRBD1 or TRBD2 (6 bases each). Germline V gives CDR1 SGHNT, CDR2 YYREEE (reference sequence). The CDR3 contains 13 residues. V was clipped by 1 base and J by 7 bases, with 12 bases between them. In DNA, the CDR3 is TGTGCCAGCAGCTTGTCGGGGGCTGGGGAGCAGTACTTC. Translation gives CASSLSGAGEQYF.

This chain connects TRBV12-3 or TRBV12-4 to TRBJ1-5, with unresolved D. Deletions cut 5 bases from V and 6 bases from J, with 14 bases between. There are 14 residues in the CDR3. The CDR3 DNA reads as TGTGCCAGCAGTCCGACCCTTTACACTCAGCCCCAGCATTTT. Protein sequence: CASSPTLYTQPQHF.

This clonotype was detected a few times. The V call is TRBV3-1, the J call TRBJ2-3; TRBD2 might be the D (6 bases). Between the trimmed V and J ends, which lost 4 bases and 6 bases, there was a span of 17 bases. CDR3 length: 15 residues. Germline CDR1 and CDR2: LGHDT and YNNKEL (reference sequence). The CDR3 spells CASSPSSDSGDTQYF. CDR3 coding DNA: TGTGCCAGCAGCCCTTCTAGCGACTCCGGTGATACGCAGTATTTT.

This clonotype is termed medium-sized. The rearrangement links TRBV4-1 to TRBJ1-1, with D tentatively TRBD1 (5 bases). Germline V gene data show CDR1 as MGHRA and CDR2 as YSYEKL. V dropped 8 bases and J dropped 5 bases, with 15 bases sitting between them. The CDR3 is made up of 13 amino acids. CDR3 sequence reads: CASRWTEGTEAFF. The CDR3 DNA sequence: TGCGCCAGCCGATGGACGGAGGGGACTGAAGCTTTCTTT.

This clonotype was seen many times. The CDR3 region has the DNA TGTGCCAGCAGCTACTATCCGGGCCATGCTGGTTCACCCCTCCACTTT. Translation: CASSYYPGHAGSPLHF. V is TRBV7-8 and J is TRBJ1-6; D is ambiguous. Trimming cost V 4 bases and J 9 bases, with 19 bases left between them. Germline CDR1 reads SGHVS; CDR2 reads FQNEAQ. This CDR3 has 16 residues.

V usage is TRBV7-6 and J usage is TRBJ2-3; 7 bases align to TRBD2. Per germline, CDR1 SGHVS and CDR2 FNYEAQ. The CDR3 has 11 residues. The junction had 2 bases not matched to a gene; V was cut back by 8 bases and J by 6 bases. The CDR3 sequence: CASPGRDTQYF. DNA of the CDR3: TGTGCCAGCCCCGGGAGGGATACGCAGTATTTT. Using reference TRBV7-6 and TRBJ2-3 for the parts outside the CDR3, the full variable domain is GAGVSQSPRYKVTKRGQDVALRCDPISGHVSLYWYRQALGQGPEFLTYFNYEAQQDKSGLPNDRFSAERPEGSISTLTIQRTEQRDSAMYRCASPGRDTQYFGPGTRLTVL.

This clonotype occurred a few times. The V call is TRBV5-1, the J call TRBJ2-2, with a weak D call TRBD1 (5 bases). Deletions cut 2 bases from V and 4 bases from J, with 15 bases between. Per the germline V gene, CDR1 is SGHRS and CDR2 is YFSETQ. CDR3 size: 16 residues. This CDR3 is CASSLRTPAGTGELFF. CDR3 nucleotides: TGCGCCAGCAGCTTAAGGACACCAGCAGGCACCGGGGAGCTGTTTTTT. Drawing the rest from reference TRBV5-1 and TRBJ2-2, the complete variable domain is KAGVTQTPRYLIKTRGQQVTLSCSPISGHRSVSWYQQTPGQGLQFLFEYFSETQRNKGNFPGRFSGRQFSNSRSEMNVSTLELGDSALYLCASSLRTPAGTGELFFGEGSRLTVL.

This clonotype was counted at least ten times. The CDR3 DNA is TGTGCCAGCCACTCCAGAGAGACCCAGTACTTC. It specifies CASHSRETQYF. J is TRBJ2-5 and V is TRBV7-9; D is unresolved. Per the germline V gene, CDR1 is SEHNR and CDR2 is FQNEAQ (reference sequence). V was shortened by 8 bases and J by 4 bases, with 8 bases between the two germline ends. This CDR3 is 11 amino acids long. Full variable domain (rest looked up from reference TRBV7-9 and TRBJ2-5): DTGVSQNPRHKITKRGQNVTFRCDPISEHNRLYWYRQTLGQGPEFLTYFQNEAQLEKSRLLSDRFSAERPKGSFSTLEIQRTEQGDSAMYLCASHSRETQYFGPGTRLLVL.

This clonotype was observed a few times. J is TRBJ1-1 and V is TRBV28; D gene unclear. Deletions cut 5 bases from V and 4 bases from J, with 11 bases between. Per the germline V gene, CDR1 is MDHEN and CDR2 is SYDVKM. CDR3 length: 13 amino acids. The CDR3 coding sequence is TGTGCCAGCAGTCATGGTTGGGGCACTGAAGCTTTCTTT. Residues: CASSHGWGTEAFF.

The genes are TRBV5-1 and TRBJ1-2; 12 positions agree with TRBD1. V was clipped by 4 bases and J by 8 bases; unmatched bases: 9. The CDR3 has 15 residues. CDR1 and CDR2 (germline): SGHRS, YFSETQ. CDR3 in DNA: TGCGCCAGCAGCGCCCCGGGACAGGGGGCGTCGGGCTACACCTTC. Protein product: CASSAPGQGASGYTF.

This clonotype was counted many times. The chain carries TRBV4-2 and TRBJ1-1, with D maybe TRBD1 (5 bases). V was clipped by 1 base and J by 3 bases, with 9 bases between them. Germline values: CDR1 LGHNA, CDR2 YNFKEQ. The CDR3 spans 14 residues. The CDR3 protein is CASSQGGTYTEAFF. The CDR3 DNA reads TGTGCCAGCAGCCAAGGGGGGACCTACACTGAAGCTTTCTTT.

This chain uses TRBV9 with TRBJ2-3, with unresolved D. The CDR3 spans 16 residues. Trimming took 3 bases from V and 2 from J, leaving 16 bases between them. Germline values: CDR1 SGDLS, CDR2 YYNGEE. In nucleotides, the CDR3 is TGTGCCAGCAGCGCCCTCCTGTTAGCCGTCACAGATACGCAGTATTTT. It yields the protein CASSALLLAVTDTQYF.

This clonotype has just a few counts. The V and J genes are TRBV14 and TRBJ2-2; 8 bases are a match to TRBD2. V was clipped by 1 base and J by 0 bases; unmatched bases: 10. Germline-derived CDR1 and CDR2 are SGHDN and FVKESK. The CDR3 has 19 residues. The CDR3 coding sequence is TGTGCCAGCAGCCAAGGGCCAGCGGGGGCCAAAGCGAACACCGGGGAGCTGTTTTTT. Its protein is CASSQGPAGAKANTGELFF.

The chain combines TRBV4-1 with TRBJ1-1, with D hard to call. Trimming took off 3 bases at V and 2 bases at J, with 7 bases between the two ends. Germline V gene lookup returns CDR1 MGHRA and CDR2 YSYEKL. This CDR3 comprises 13 residues. CDR3 sequence reads: CASSQVQNTEAFF. The CDR3 bases are TGCGCCAGCAGCCAGGTTCAAAACACTGAAGCTTTCTTT.

V and J are TRBV2 and TRBJ2-1, with D possibly TRBD1 on 6 matching bases. Germline CDR1 is SNHLY and CDR2 is FYNNEI. CDR3 length equals 14 residues. Trimming pared 6 bases from V and 5 bases from J, leaving 14 bases between. CDR3 DNA sequence: TGTGCCAGCAGGATGACAGGTGGGGACAATGAGCAGTTCTTC. Translated, it gives CASRMTGGDNEQFF.

This clonotype was recorded a few times. The chain couples TRBV23-1 to TRBJ1-4, with 7 bases fitting TRBD1. TRBV23-1 is labeled an ORF, and its function is uncertain. The CDR3 length is 18 residues. The ends lost 1 base at V and 1 base at J; junction bases unmatched: 9. The CDR3 DNA follows: TGCGCCAGCAGTCAATTGGGGGCAGGGGGAGAAACTAATGAAAAACTGTTTTTT. Protein: CASSQLGAGGETNEKLFF.

This clonotype was seen ten or more times. The rearrangement uses TRBV12-3 or TRBV12-4 and TRBJ2-2; a possible D gene is TRBD1 (6 bases). The CDR3 runs 15 residues. Trimming pared 7 bases from V and 0 bases from J, leaving 12 bases between. The CDR3 nucleotides are TGTGCCAGCACCAAAGGGACACCGAACACCGGGGAGCTGTTTTTT. Translating it yields CASTKGTPNTGELFF.

V gene TRBV10-3 combines with J gene TRBJ2-2; D may correspond to TRBD1 or TRBD2 (5 bases each). In germline, CDR1 is ENHRY, CDR2 SYGVKD. V lost 6 bases and J 2 bases, leaving 13 bases between the germline ends. The CDR3 length is 15 residues. CDR3 region: CAIRQGESNTGELFF. The CDR3 bases are TGTGCCATCAGGCAAGGGGAGAGTAACACCGGGGAGCTGTTTTTT.

This clonotype was found a few times. V is TRBV19 and J is TRBJ2-1, with D uncertain. The CDR3 extends over 16 amino acids. V was cut by 5 bases and J by 0 bases, with 14 bases left in between. The V gene's germline CDR1 is LNHDA and CDR2 SQIVND (reference sequence). CDR3 loop: CASSPLSLNSYNEQFF. CDR3 DNA sequence: TGTGCCAGTAGTCCCCTATCCTTGAACTCCTACAATGAGCAGTTCTTC.

V gene TRBV20-1 combines with J gene TRBJ2-4; 9 bases map to TRBD2. V shed 5 bases, J shed 6 bases, and the junction held 11 bases outside the gene matches. Germline values: CDR1 DFQATT, CDR2 SNEGSKA (reference sequence). CDR3 length: 15 amino acids. CDR3 nucleotide sequence: TGCAGTGCTGAGACTAGCGGTGGGACCGGAAACATTCAGTACTTC. It yields the protein CSAETSGGTGNIQYF.

CDR3 in DNA: TGTGCCAGCTCAATCGGGTCCGGCGAGCAGTACTTC. Encoded protein: CASSIGSGEQYF. The chain has TRBV6-6 and TRBJ2-7; D call uncertain. The CDR3 extends over 12 amino acids. The V gene lost 8 bases and the J gene lost 6 bases, with 14 bases spanning the gap. Germline values: CDR1 MNHNY, CDR2 SVGAGI (reference sequence).

This clonotype was recorded at least ten times. CDR3 region: CASSPNQETQYF. The DNA for the CDR3 is TGTGCCAGCAGCCCGAACCAAGAGACCCAGTACTTC. The genes are TRBV9 and TRBJ2-5; D ambiguous. CDR3 size: 12 residues. The germline gives CDR1 SGDLS, CDR2 YYNGEE. V shed 4 bases and J shed 0 bases, with 4 bases lying between them.

This clonotype was seen a handful of times. The chain recombines TRBV19 with TRBJ2-1; 10 nucleotides line up with TRBD2. Germline trimming cut 4 bases from V and 5 bases from J; bases unmatched to any gene: 8. The CDR3 consists of 16 residues. Germline loops: CDR1 LNHDA, CDR2 SQIVND (reference sequence). As DNA, the CDR3 is TGTGCCAGTAGTAACGACCCTAGCGGGGGTCACAATGAGCAGTTCTTC. Translation: CASSNDPSGGHNEQFF.

This clonotype was detected only a few times. The chain recombines TRBV28 with TRBJ2-7; 7 bases fit TRBD1. CDR1 MDHEN and CDR2 SYDVKM come from the germline V gene. V gave up 4 bases and J gave up 2 bases; unmatched junction bases: 11. This CDR3 region has 16 residues. For the CDR3, the DNA is TGTGCCAGCAGTTGGGGTCTGTCGGGACAGACCTACGAGCAGTACTTC. This encodes CASSWGLSGQTYEQYF.

A note on this clonotype: One base away lies a much larger clone, so this may be a sequencing read error. The CDR3 loop reads CARSLSLGGQLEQYF. In DNA, the CDR3 is TGTGCCAGGAGTTTATCACTTGGGGGGCAGCTCGAGCAGTACTTC. This sequence joins TRBV12-3 or TRBV12-4 and TRBJ2-7; D might be TRBD1 or TRBD2, each matching 6 bases. This CDR3 has 15 residues.

The DNA for the CDR3 is TGCAGCGTTGTCCTCGAAGCTCCGACCACTGAAGCTTTCTTT. Protein sequence: CSVVLEAPTTEAFF. The V and J genes are TRBV29-1 and TRBJ1-1, with D unclear. V lost 4 bases to trimming and J lost 4 bases, with 16 bases between them. The CDR3 runs 14 residues. Germline values: CDR1 SQVTM, CDR2 ANQGSEA. The variable domain in full, with the rest retrieved from reference TRBV29-1 and TRBJ1-1, is SAVISQKPSRDICQRGTSLTIQCQVDSQVTMMFWYRQQPGQSLTLIATANQGSEATYESGFVIDKFPISRPNLTFSTLTVSNMSPEDSSIYLCSVVLEAPTTEAFFGQGTRLTVV.

The chain employs TRBV5-6 and TRBJ1-4; TRBD1 might be the D (5 bases). The CDR3 has 13 amino acids. V lost 3 bases and J lost 8, with 11 bases in between. Germline V gene sequence: CDR1 SGHDT, CDR2 YYEEEE. CDR3 coding DNA: TGTGCCAGCAGCTCCGGGACTTGGGAAAAACTGTTTTTT. It codes for CASSSGTWEKLFF.

The sample holds many counts of this clonotype. This chain connects TRBV19 to TRBJ2-1, with 9 bases identical to TRBD1. The CDR3 sequence is 15 residues long. Losses at the gene ends were 3 bases for V and 2 bases for J; bases not matched to a gene: 2. The V gene's germline CDR1 is LNHDA and CDR2 SQIVND (reference sequence). In nucleotides, the CDR3 is TGTGCCAGTAGTATTGGGGACAGGGCCTACAATGAGCAGTTCTTC. Its translation is CASSIGDRAYNEQFF.